This T cell receptor (beta chain) stems from a study of PD-1 blockade in classical Hodgkin lymphoma (dated by TCRdb to the early 2020s). With respect to the entire study: Nivolumab dosing was 3 mg/kg intravenously every 2 weeks, continuing until either disease progression or unacceptable toxicity. The study used CyTOF and TCR beta sequencing to define a peripheral blood immune signature of response to PD-1 blockade in classical Hodgkin lymphoma.

Results the study describes overall, beyond this receptor: By C4D1, a significant rise was seen in CD4+ TCR diversity but not in CD8+ TCR diversity (p=0.0027 vs p=0.16), and the rise was most apparent among complete responders (p=0.02). Baseline TCR diversity was reported to be lower in newly diagnosed patients than in healthy donors and to be lower still in relapsed/refractory patients. Patients starting nivolumab less than 1 year after ASCT had lower diversity and were excluded from later analyses to avoid confounding by immune reconstitution. Trial patients achieving complete response had baseline diversity similar to newly diagnosed patients, whereas partial responders and progressors had significantly lower diversity. Only a single clinical trial cohort was studied, and what caused the repertoire differences, possibly disease activity or prior therapy, remained undefined.

In light of the paper, this sample's time point label describes: cycle 4 day 1 (C4D1), after six to seven weeks of nivolumab. Every trial patient had relapsed after autologous stem cell transplantation, and cohorts A, B and C differed in prior brentuximab vedotin exposure. The trial cohort was composed of about 53 patients with relapsed/refractory classical Hodgkin lymphoma, for whom complete response, partial response or progressive disease was recorded as best overall response. Single-agent nivolumab was administered to trial patients in the multi-cohort phase II CheckMate 205 trial. An independent review committee assessed best overall response by applying the 2007 International Working Group response criteria. Trial PBMCs were collected just before the start of nivolumab (C1D1) and during therapy at cycle 2 day 1 and cycle 4 day 1. Peripheral blood was collected in 8 mL Vacutainer Cell Preparation Tubes, from which PBMCs were isolated by centrifugation and then cryopreserved.

As to this clone: What antigen it recognizes has not been identified. Base qualities are missing; no much larger clone stands one base away.

The Qiagen DNeasy kit was used to extract genomic DNA from unsorted PBMCs and from the negatively selected CD4+ and CD8+ fractions. TCR beta CDR3 regions were subjected to amplification by immunoSEQ multiplex PCR with primers that anneal to V and J segments. A synthetic immune receptor repertoire was used to minimize amplification bias, and any remaining bias was removed computationally after sequencing. Regarding the original processing steps: Custom Python scripts were used to quantify repertoire diversity as the Shannon entropy index. The unsorted, CD4+ and CD8+ repertoires were each analyzed separately, with the exception of combined analyses, where CD4+ and CD8+ sequences were merged in silico. A clone was considered expanded if an increase in frequency of at least 2-fold after treatment relative to C1D1 was found, and a pseudocount of 0.5 was applied to clones undetected at baseline. Singleton clones were defined as clones with 0 or 1 copy at C1D1, and non-singleton clones were defined as clones with 2 or more copies. Clones expanded in unsorted samples were labelled as CD4+, CD8+ or unknown by matching protein sequences in sorted samples from the same patient. Wilcoxon tests were applied to paired samples to test diversity changes from C1D1 to C4D1. TCRdb provides this immuneACCESS table in a form limited to in-frame rearrangements. Some clones are lacking; in checked studies, under half of them reflect an unresolved V gene, and why the rest are absent is not known. V and J calls and clone size follow that table, whereas D and trimming were derived from the DNA. In this sample the table shows around 90,000 clones, around 80% of which occur a single time. The ten largest clones represent just under 9.5% of the sample.

The sample was peripheral blood mononuclear cells (PBMCs), taken before the fourth cycle of nivolumab. The sequence came from a human donor with classical Hodgkin lymphoma.

Here the CDR3 is given as CASSLGTSASLQETQYF. The DNA sequence is as follows: TGTGCCAGCAGCTTAGGGACTAGCGCCTCTTTACAAGAGACCCAGTACTTC. The chain couples TRBV7-2 to TRBJ2-5, with 9 central nucleotides matching TRBD2. CDR1 and CDR2 were assigned from the germline V gene as SGHTA and FQGNSA. Compared with germline, V lacks 1 base and J lacks 2 bases; bases without a gene match: 8. From the cysteine through the phenylalanine, the CDR3 covers 17 amino acids. Here the CDR3 DNA is all that survives: 51 bases in frame from base 1.